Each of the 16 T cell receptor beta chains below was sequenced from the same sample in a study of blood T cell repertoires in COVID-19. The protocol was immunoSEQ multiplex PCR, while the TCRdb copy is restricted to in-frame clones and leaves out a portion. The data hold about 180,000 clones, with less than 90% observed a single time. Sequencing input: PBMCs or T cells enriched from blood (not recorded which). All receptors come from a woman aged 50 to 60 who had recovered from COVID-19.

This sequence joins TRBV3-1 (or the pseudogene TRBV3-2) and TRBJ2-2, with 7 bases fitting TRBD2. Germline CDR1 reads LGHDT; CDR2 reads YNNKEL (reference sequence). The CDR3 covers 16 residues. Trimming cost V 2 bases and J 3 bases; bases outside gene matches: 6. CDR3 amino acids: CASSQHGGGDTGELFF. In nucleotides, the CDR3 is TGTGCCAGCAGCCAACACGGTGGGGGGGACACCGGGGAGCTGTTTTTT.

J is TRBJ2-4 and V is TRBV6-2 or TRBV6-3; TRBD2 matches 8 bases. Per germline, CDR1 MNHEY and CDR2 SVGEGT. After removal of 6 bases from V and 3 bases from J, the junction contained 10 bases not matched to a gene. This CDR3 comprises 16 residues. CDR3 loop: CASSAPPGGIKNIQYF. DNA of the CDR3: TGTGCCAGCAGCGCCCCTCCGGGAGGGATCAAAAACATTCAGTACTTC.

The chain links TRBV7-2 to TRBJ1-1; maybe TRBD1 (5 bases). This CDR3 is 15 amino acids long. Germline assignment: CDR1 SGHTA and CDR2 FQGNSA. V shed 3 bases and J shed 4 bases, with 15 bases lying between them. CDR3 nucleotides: TGTGCCAGCAGCTTCGGCGACCGACAGCTCACTGAAGCTTTCTTT. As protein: CASSFGDRQLTEAFF. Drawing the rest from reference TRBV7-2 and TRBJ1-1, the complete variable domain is GAGVSQSPSNKVTEKGKDVELRCDPISGHTALYWYRQSLGQGLEFLIYFQGNSAPDKSGLPSDRFSAERTGGSVSTLTIQRTQQEDSAVYLCASSFGDRQLTEAFFGQGTRLTVV.

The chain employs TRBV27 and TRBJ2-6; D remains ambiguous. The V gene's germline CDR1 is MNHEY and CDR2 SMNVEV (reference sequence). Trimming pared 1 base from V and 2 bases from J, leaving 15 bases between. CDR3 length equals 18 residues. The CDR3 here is CASSLFVTARPGANVLTF. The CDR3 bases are TGTGCCAGCAGTTTATTTGTCACAGCTCGCCCTGGGGCCAACGTCCTGACTTTC. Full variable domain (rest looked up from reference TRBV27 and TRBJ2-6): EAQVTQNPRYLITVTGKKLTVTCSQNMNHEYMSWYRQDPGLGLRQIYYSMNVEVTDKGDVPEGYKVSRKEKRNFPLILESPSPNQTSLYFCASSLFVTARPGANVLTFGAGSRLTVL.

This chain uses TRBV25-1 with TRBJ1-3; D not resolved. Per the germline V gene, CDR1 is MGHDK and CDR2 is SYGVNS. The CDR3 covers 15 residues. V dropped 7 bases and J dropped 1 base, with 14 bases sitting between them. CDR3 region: CASTGARGSGNTIYF. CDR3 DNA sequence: TGTGCCAGCACCGGCGCTCGAGGGTCTGGAAACACCATATATTTT.

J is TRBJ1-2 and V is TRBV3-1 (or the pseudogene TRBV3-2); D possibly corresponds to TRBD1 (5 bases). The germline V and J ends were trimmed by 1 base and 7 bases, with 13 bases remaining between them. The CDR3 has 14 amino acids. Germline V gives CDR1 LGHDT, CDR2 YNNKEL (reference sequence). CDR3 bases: TGTGCCAGCAGCCAAGTGTCCGCCGGGGGTGGCTACACCTTC. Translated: CASSQVSAGGGYTF.

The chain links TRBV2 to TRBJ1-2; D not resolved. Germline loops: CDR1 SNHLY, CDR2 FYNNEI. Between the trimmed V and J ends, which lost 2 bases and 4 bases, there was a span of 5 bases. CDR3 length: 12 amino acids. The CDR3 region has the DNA TGTGCCAGCAGTGAATCTACCTATGGCTACACCTTC. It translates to CASSESTYGYTF.

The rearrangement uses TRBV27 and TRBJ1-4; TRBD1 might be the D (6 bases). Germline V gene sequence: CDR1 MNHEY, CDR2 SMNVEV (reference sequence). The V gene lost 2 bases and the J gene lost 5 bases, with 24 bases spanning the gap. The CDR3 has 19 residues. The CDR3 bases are TGTGCCAGCAGTTTAAAGGGACCGACGTTTGGGAGGGGGAATGAAAAACTGTTTTTT. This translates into CASSLKGPTFGRGNEKLFF.

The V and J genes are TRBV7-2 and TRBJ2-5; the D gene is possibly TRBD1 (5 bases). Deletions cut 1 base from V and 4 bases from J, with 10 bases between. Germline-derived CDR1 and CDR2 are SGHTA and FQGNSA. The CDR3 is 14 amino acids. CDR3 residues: CASSLDTGRETQYF. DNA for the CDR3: TGTGCCAGCAGCTTAGATACAGGACGAGAGACCCAGTACTTC.

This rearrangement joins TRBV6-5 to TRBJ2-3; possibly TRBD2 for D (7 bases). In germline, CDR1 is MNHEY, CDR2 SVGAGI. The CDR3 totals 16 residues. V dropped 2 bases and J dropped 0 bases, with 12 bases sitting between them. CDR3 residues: CASSYLRGGSTDTQYF. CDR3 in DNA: TGTGCCAGCAGTTACCTAAGGGGGGGGAGCACAGATACGCAGTATTTT.

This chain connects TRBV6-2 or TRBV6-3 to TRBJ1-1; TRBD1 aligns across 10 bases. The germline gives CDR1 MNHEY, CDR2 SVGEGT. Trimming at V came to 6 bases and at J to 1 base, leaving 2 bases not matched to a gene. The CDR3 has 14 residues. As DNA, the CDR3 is TGTGCCAGCAGCAGGACAGGGGGGAACACTGAAGCTTTCTTT. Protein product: CASSRTGGNTEAFF.

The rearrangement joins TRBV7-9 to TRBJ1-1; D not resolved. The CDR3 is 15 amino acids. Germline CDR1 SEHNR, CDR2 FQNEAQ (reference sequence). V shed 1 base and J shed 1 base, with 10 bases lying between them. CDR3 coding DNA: TGTGCCAGCAGCTTAGATGAGCACCCGAACACTGAAGCTTTCTTT. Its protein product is CASSLDEHPNTEAFF.

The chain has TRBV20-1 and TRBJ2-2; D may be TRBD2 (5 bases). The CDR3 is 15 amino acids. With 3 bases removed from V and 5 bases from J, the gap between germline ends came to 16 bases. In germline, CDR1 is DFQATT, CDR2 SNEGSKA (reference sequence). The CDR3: CSASPGGLGTGELFF. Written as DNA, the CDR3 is TGCAGTGCTAGTCCCGGCGGGTTAGGGACCGGGGAGCTGTTTTTT.

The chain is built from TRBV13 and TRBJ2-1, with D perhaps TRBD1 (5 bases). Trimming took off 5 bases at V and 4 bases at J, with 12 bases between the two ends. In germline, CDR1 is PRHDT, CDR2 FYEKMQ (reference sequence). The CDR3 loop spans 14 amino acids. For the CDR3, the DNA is TGTGCCAGCAGCCCCCCCGACAGTTACAATGAGCAGTTCTTC. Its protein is CASSPPDSYNEQFF.

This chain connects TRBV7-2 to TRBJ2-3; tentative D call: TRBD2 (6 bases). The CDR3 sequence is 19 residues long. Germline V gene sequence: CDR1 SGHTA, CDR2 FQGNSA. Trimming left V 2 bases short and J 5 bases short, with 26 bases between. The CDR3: CASSLNPGLQSQGLDTQYF. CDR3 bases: TGTGCCAGCAGCTTAAACCCGGGACTCCAAAGTCAAGGGCTAGATACGCAGTATTTT. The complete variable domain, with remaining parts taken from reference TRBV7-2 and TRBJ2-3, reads GAGVSQSPSNKVTEKGKDVELRCDPISGHTALYWYRQSLGQGLEFLIYFQGNSAPDKSGLPSDRFSAERTGGSVSTLTIQRTQQEDSAVYLCASSLNPGLQSQGLDTQYFGPGTRLTVL.

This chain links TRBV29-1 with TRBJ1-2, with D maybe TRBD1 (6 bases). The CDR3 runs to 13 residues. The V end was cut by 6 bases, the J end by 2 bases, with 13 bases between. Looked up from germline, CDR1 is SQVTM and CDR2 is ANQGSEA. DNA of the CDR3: TGCAGCGTCTACAGGGCAGGGAACTATGGCTACACCTTC. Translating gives CSVYRAGNYGYTF.